This TCR beta chain derives from a study of Ad26.COV2.S vaccination and SARS-CoV-2 variants. Background on the study: Of the COV1001 trial arms, the Ad26.COV2.S arm included the donor. In the study, Ad26.COV2.S was injected intramuscularly once, or twice 56 days apart.

The table came from immunoSEQ multiplex PCR; TCRdb's copy has only in-frame clones and leaves some out. Here the sample spans hundreds of thousands of clones, around nine tenths being singletons. As to this clone: The target antigen is unknown.

Documented treatment: around 19 received Ad26.COV2.S at low or high dose, single or two shots; several received placebo; per-sample allocation not given. All samples were drawn on day 63, counting from the first vaccine or placebo injection. The vaccine antigen was prefusion-stabilized Wuhan SARS-CoV-2 spike. V was shortened by 5 bases and J by 0 bases, with 11 bases between the two germline ends. The CDR3 has 15 amino acids. Germline assignment: CDR1 SGHAT and CDR2 FQNNGV. Study-level findings and limits: The study found higher spike-specific TCR breadth in vaccine than placebo recipients.

The rearrangement links TRBV11-2 to TRBJ2-1; D call uncertain. This receptor was obtained from a person between 18 and 60 years old who received the Ad26.COV2.S COVID-19 vaccine or a placebo. Material: peripheral blood, obtained in a trial of Ad26.COV2.S vaccine versus placebo. CDR3 protein: CASSPDFSSYNEQFF. CDR3 in DNA: TGTGCCAGCAGCCCCGATTTCAGCTCCTACAATGAGCAGTTCTTC.